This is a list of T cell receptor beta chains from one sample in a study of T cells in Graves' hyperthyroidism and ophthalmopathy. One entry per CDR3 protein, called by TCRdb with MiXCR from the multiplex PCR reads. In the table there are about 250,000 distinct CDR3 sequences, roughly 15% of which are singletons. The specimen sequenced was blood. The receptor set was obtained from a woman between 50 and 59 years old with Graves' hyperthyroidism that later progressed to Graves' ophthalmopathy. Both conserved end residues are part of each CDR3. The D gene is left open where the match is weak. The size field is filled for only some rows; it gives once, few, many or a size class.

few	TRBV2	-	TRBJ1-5	TGTGCCAGCCGTTTTCATTATAGCAATCAGCCCCAGCATTTT	CASRFHYSNQPQHF
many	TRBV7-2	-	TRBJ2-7	TGTGCCAGCAGCTTAGGGCTGACTAGTAGGAACGAGCAGTACTTC	CASSLGLTSRNEQYF
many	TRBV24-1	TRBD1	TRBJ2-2	TGTGCCACCAGTGACGCCGGGACAGGGGTGACCGGGGAGCTGTTTTTT	CATSDAGTGVTGELFF
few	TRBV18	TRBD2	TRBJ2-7	TGTGCCAGCTCACCACCCGGGACTAGCTTATACGAGCAGTACTTC	CASSPPGTSLYEQYF
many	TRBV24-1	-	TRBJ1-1	TGTGCCACCAGTGATTTGGGTCACACTGAAGCTTTCTTT	CATSDLGHTEAFF
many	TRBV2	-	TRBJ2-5	TGTGCCAACACCCTTATGGGGGGAGAGGAGACCCAGTACTTC	CANTLMGGEETQYF
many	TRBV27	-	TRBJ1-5	TGTGCCAGCAGTTTCCTGGGTAGGGGAGAACAGCCCCAGCATTTT	CASSFLGRGEQPQHF
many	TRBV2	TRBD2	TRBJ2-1	TGTGCCAGCAGTGCACCGGCGGGGGGCTCCTACAATGAGCAGTTCTTC	CASSAPAGGSYNEQFF
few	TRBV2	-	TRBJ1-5	TGTGCCAGCAGTGAATGGCGTCAGCCCCAGCATTTT	CASSEWRQPQHF
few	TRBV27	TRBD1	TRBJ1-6	TGTGCCAGCAGTGGGACAGATAATTCACTCCTCCACTTT	CASSGTDNSLLHF
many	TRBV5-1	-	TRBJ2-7	TGCGCCAGCAGCTTGGATACGGGCGGCGAGCAGTACTTC	CASSLDTGGEQYF
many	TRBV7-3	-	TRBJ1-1	TGTGCCAGCAGCCAAGGGATCGGCACTGAAGCTTTCTTT	CASSQGIGTEAFF
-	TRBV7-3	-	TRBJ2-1	TGTGCCAGCAGCTTAATTCCCCAAGTGAACAATGAGCAGTTCTTC	CASSLIPQVNNEQFF
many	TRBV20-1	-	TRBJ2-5	TGCAGTGCTGGACCCCCTCGGGAAGAGACCCAGTACTTC	CSAGPPREETQYF
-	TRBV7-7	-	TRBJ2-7	TGTGCTAGCAGCCCCGGGACGGGGGTCGGGCAGTACTTC	CASSPGTGVGQYF
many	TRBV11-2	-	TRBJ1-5	TGTGCCAGCAGCTTAGATCTCGGGGGGAGGCAGCCCCAGCATTTT	CASSLDLGGRQPQHF
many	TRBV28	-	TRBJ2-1	TGTGCCAGCAGTTTAATGGGCGGGATCGGAGATGAGCAGTTCTTC	CASSLMGGIGDEQFF
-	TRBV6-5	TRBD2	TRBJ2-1	TGTGCCAGCAGTTACGAGACTAGCGACTACAATGAGCAGTTCTTC	CASSYETSDYNEQFF
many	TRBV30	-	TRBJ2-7	TGTGCCTGGAGCCTCGGGACACTTCGGTACGAGCAGTACTTC	CAWSLGTLRYEQYF
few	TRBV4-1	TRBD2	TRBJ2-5	TGCGCCAGCAGCCAACCACCCTTTAACTGGGACTACCTCAGAGAGACCCAGTACTTC	CASSQPPFNWDYLRETQYF
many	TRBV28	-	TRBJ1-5	TGTGCCAGCACCGAAGGGAATCAGCCCCAGCATTTT	CASTEGNQPQHF
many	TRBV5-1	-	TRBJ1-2	TGCGCCAGCAGCTTGATTTTCGAGGTCGAGGGCTACACCTTC	CASSLIFEVEGYTF
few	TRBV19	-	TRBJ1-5	TGTGCCAGCTCCCGAGAGGGGCTATCGGGGCAATGGGCCCAGCATTTT	CASSREGLSGQWAQHF
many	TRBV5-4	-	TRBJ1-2	TGTGCCAGCAGCTCAGGGGTTAAGCCTAACTATGGCTACACCTTC	CASSSGVKPNYGYTF